Given below is one TCR beta chain in context. Its target is unknown. The CDR3 totals 14 residues. Germline V CDR1 and CDR2: DFQATT, SNEGSKA (reference sequence). Libraries were UMI-labeled 5' RACE TRB cDNA. TCRdb re-called the 5' RACE reads, yielding one record per CDR3 amino acid sequence without DNA. This sample's table reports tens of thousands of distinct CDR3 sequences. The sample belongs to a study of CXCR3-negative and CXCR3-positive naive CD8 T cells. Overall study results and limits: Naive cells that were CXCR3-negative or CXCR3-positive used TRBV-TRBJ genes alike, while memory cells diverged.

The sample taken for sequencing was naive CXCR3- CD8+ T cells from blood. The subset was: CD45RO-CCR7+CD27+CD95- naive CD8+ T cells lacking CXCR3 (TNR3-). The rearrangement links TRBV20-1 to TRBJ2-1; TCRdb's D gene call, TRBD1, goes unchecked for lack of DNA. The clonotype originates from a human donor in good health. Some clones in this sample may be carry-over from other donors' samples. CDR3 in amino acids: CSATDSNSYNEQFF.